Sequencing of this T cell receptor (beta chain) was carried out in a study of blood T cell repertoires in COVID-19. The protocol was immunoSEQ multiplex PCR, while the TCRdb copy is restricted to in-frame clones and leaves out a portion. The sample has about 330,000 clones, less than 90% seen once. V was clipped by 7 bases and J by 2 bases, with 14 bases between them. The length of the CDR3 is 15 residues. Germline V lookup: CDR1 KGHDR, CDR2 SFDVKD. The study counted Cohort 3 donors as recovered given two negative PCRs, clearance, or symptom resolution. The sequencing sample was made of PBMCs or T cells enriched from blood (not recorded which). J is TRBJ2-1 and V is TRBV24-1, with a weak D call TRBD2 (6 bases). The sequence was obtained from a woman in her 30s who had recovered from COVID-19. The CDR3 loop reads CATRGRGPTYNEQFF. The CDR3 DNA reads TGTGCCACCAGGGGGCGGGGCCCAACCTACAATGAGCAGTTCTTC.